The 8 T cell receptor beta chains below come from one sample, sequenced in a study of neoadjuvant nivolumab and ipilimumab in lung cancer. Using immunoSEQ multiplex PCR, the repertoire was profiled, and TCRdb retains in-frame clones only, with some absent. The data hold 25,000 to 35,000 clones, with 92% observed a single time. The specimen comprised peripheral blood, sampled after neoadjuvant nivolumab, alone or with ipilimumab, at or shortly before surgery. The receptors derive from an adult with non-small cell lung cancer.

The gene calls are TRBV5-4 and TRBJ2-1; D ambiguous. Germline assignment: CDR1 SGHNT and CDR2 YYREEE (reference sequence). V was pared by 0 bases and J by 1 base, with 8 bases between. The CDR3 sequence is 15 residues long. The CDR3 DNA follows: TGTGCCAGCAGCTTGGGGGTGGGGTCCTACAATGAGCAGTTCTTC. Residues: CASSLGVGSYNEQFF.

V and J are TRBV7-3 and TRBJ2-1; TRBD2 aligns across 9 bases. There are 13 residues in the CDR3. J gave up 9 bases and V 1 base, and 1 base lay outside the gene matches. Looked up from germline, CDR1 is SGHTA and CDR2 is FQGTGA. The CDR3 reads CASSLNSGGEQFF. In nucleotides, the CDR3 is TGTGCCAGCAGCTTAAATAGCGGGGGTGAGCAGTTCTTC. Full variable domain (outside the CDR3, taken from reference TRBV7-3 and TRBJ2-1): GAGVSQTPSNKVTEKGKYVELRCDPISGHTALYWYRQSLGQGPEFLIYFQGTGAADDSGLPNDRFFAVRPEGSVSTLKIQRTERGDSAVYLCASSLNSGGEQFFGPGTRLTVL.

This chain connects TRBV28 to TRBJ2-7; the D is unclear. The CDR3 is 14 residues long. V lost 11 bases and J 7 bases, leaving 24 bases between the germline ends. Germline CDR1 reads MDHEN; CDR2 reads SYDVKM. The CDR3 DNA is TGTGCCTCCCAAGCGCTCCGGTACGGGCGGGAGCAGTACTTC. Translated, it gives CASQALRYGREQYF.

The gene calls are TRBV7-7 and TRBJ2-5, with D possibly TRBD1 on 6 matching bases. V was clipped by 6 bases and J by 3 bases, with 11 bases between them. The CDR3 runs to 13 residues. In germline, CDR1 is SSHAT, CDR2 FNYEAQ (reference sequence). The CDR3 bases are TGTGCCAGCAGTTTGACAGGAGAAGAGACCCAGTACTTC. As protein: CASSLTGEETQYF.

The V gene is TRBV7-9, the J gene TRBJ2-7; D gene unclear. V lost 1 base, J lost 3 bases, and 7 bases lay in between. Germline V lookup: CDR1 SEHNR, CDR2 FQNEAQ (reference sequence). The CDR3 runs to 13 residues. CDR3 amino acids: CASSLGGVYEQYF. As DNA, the CDR3 is TGTGCCAGCAGCTTAGGGGGTGTCTACGAGCAGTACTTC.

This sequence joins TRBV5-4 and TRBJ1-2, with a tentative D call TRBD1 (6 bases). V lost 3 bases and J lost 3, with 15 bases in between. There are 15 residues in the CDR3. Germline assignment: CDR1 SGHNT and CDR2 YYREEE (reference sequence). This chain's CDR3 is CASSSSEDRYYGYTF. CDR3 sequence (DNA): TGTGCCAGCAGCTCCTCCGAGGACAGATACTATGGCTACACCTTC. Full variable domain (outside the CDR3, taken from reference TRBV5-4 and TRBJ1-2): ETGVTQSPTHLIKTRGQQVTLRCSSQSGHNTVSWYQQALGQGPQFIFQYYREEENGRGNFPPRFSGLQFPNYSSELNVNALELDDSALYLCASSSSEDRYYGYTFGSGTRLTVV.

This chain links TRBV7-8 with TRBJ2-2; D is uncertain. Germline loops: CDR1 SGHVS, CDR2 FQNEAQ. Trimming removed 7 bases from V and 0 bases from J, with 15 bases in between. The CDR3 length is 16 residues. CDR3 sequence reads: CASTLGRVANTGELFF. Here the CDR3 DNA reads TGTGCCAGCACCTTGGGTCGGGTCGCGAACACCGGGGAGCTGTTTTTT.

This chain connects TRBV7-2 to TRBJ2-7; 7 nucleotides align to TRBD2. The CDR3 extends over 19 amino acids. V shed 7 bases and J 2 bases; nucleotides not matched to a gene: 23. Germline CDR1 SGHTA, CDR2 FQGNSA. This CDR3 reads CASNPGRWAGEPFTYEQYF. The CDR3 DNA follows: TGTGCCAGCAACCCCGGCCGGTGGGCGGGAGAACCCTTTACCTACGAGCAGTACTTC. Based on the CDR3 plus reference TRBV7-2 and TRBJ2-7, the full variable domain is GAGVSQSPSNKVTEKGKDVELRCDPISGHTALYWYRQSLGQGLEFLIYFQGNSAPDKSGLPSDRFSAERTGGSVSTLTIQRTQQEDSAVYLCASNPGRWAGEPFTYEQYFGPGTRLTVT.